These 18 T cell receptor beta chains were sequenced from one sample in a study of vaccination and CD4 T cells after COVID-19. Cultured CD4+ T-cell DNA underwent Oncomine TCR Beta short-read sequencing. Via MiXCR, TCRdb re-called the PCR reads, giving one row per CDR3 protein. The repertoire holds over 8,000 distinct CDR3 sequences, roughly two thirds seen once, with about a quarter in the top ten. This sample's treatment: approximately 9-day PBMC culture with coronavirus spike peptide pools or control peptides (ViraFEST assay). Their recognized antigens are unknown. Sequenced material: CD4+ T cells from blood, cultured in vitro. Source of these receptors: a human donor who had recovered from COVID-19.

This clonotype was detected only a few times. The V and J genes are TRBV27 and TRBJ1-2; a weak D match, TRBD1 (6 bases). Trimming pared 4 bases from V and 3 bases from J, leaving 15 bases between. Looked up from germline, CDR1 is MNHEY and CDR2 is SMNVEV (reference sequence). This CDR3 has 15 amino acids. The DNA of the CDR3 is TGTGCCAGCAGTTCCCGGGGGCAGGGGTACTATGGCTACACCTTC. Protein sequence: CASSSRGQGYYGYTF.

The chain links TRBV7-9 to TRBJ2-5; 7 bases line up with TRBD2. V lost 5 bases and J lost 4; bases outside the gene matches: 10. Germline CDR1 and CDR2: SEHNR and FQNEAQ (reference sequence). This CDR3 region has 15 residues. This CDR3 is CASSRLRERVETQYF. The CDR3 region has the DNA TGTGCCAGCAGCAGATTGCGGGAGAGGGTAGAGACCCAGTACTTC.

The genes are TRBV7-8 and TRBJ1-1; possibly TRBD1 for D (5 bases). The germline CDR1 and CDR2 sequences are SGHVS and FQNEAQ. This CDR3 contains 17 residues. V shed 4 bases and J shed 1 base, with 19 bases lying between them. The CDR3 DNA reads TGTGCCAGCAGCTCCCGCGGGGCCGTCCCTAGGAACACTGAAGCTTTCTTT. Amino acids: CASSSRGAVPRNTEAFF.

This chain links TRBV6-2 or TRBV6-3 with TRBJ1-2; 8 bases fit TRBD1. The CDR3 is 15 residues long. CDR1 and CDR2 (germline): MNHEY, SVGEGT. Losses at the gene ends were 7 bases for V and 4 bases for J; bases not matched to a gene: 11. This CDR3 reads CASNPTRGRGYGYTF. CDR3 in DNA: TGTGCCAGCAACCCAACCAGGGGGCGAGGCTATGGCTACACCTTC.

CDR3 protein: CATSDPSGEEQFF. CDR3 bases: TGTGCCACCAGTGATCCTAGCGGAGAAGAGCAGTTCTTC. The V gene is TRBV24-1, the J gene TRBJ2-1, with 7 positions matching TRBD2. The CDR3 is made up of 13 amino acids. Trimming at V came to 3 bases and at J to 10 bases, leaving 5 bases not matched to a gene. CDR1 KGHDR and CDR2 SFDVKD come from the germline V gene.

The chain recombines TRBV6-1 with TRBJ1-2; the D gene is possibly TRBD1 (6 bases). CDR3 length equals 14 residues. V was pared by 6 bases and J by 8 bases, with 19 bases between. CDR1 and CDR2 (germline): MNHNS, SASEGT. The CDR3 reads CASRAIQGFVGYTF. For the CDR3, the DNA is TGTGCCAGCAGAGCCATACAGGGCTTTGTGGGCTACACCTTC.

J is TRBJ2-3 and V is TRBV20-1; D is perhaps TRBD2 (6 bases). CDR3 length: 14 amino acids. With 8 bases removed from V and 1 base from J, the gap between germline ends came to 16 bases. Germline V gives CDR1 DFQATT, CDR2 SNEGSKA (reference sequence). CDR3 in DNA: TGCAGTCCCGCTAAGGCGGGGCGCACAGATACGCAGTATTTT. As protein: CSPAKAGRTDTQYF.

Only a few counts were recorded for this clonotype. This sequence joins TRBV6-2 or TRBV6-3 and TRBJ1-1; 7 bases are a match to TRBD1. The CDR3 has 18 amino acids. J gave up 1 base and V 6 bases, and 17 bases lay outside the gene matches. Looked up from germline, CDR1 is MNHEY and CDR2 is SVGEGT. The CDR3 DNA reads TGTGCCAGCAGCCCCCCTGGGCAGGGGGGTGTGAGGAACACTGAAGCTTTCTTT. Translated: CASSPPGQGGVRNTEAFF.

The chain couples TRBV7-9 to TRBJ1-1, with TRBD1 matching over 10 bases. V lost 5 bases, J lost 3 bases, and 6 bases stayed unmatched. Germline lookup yields CDR1 SEHNR and CDR2 FQNEAQ (reference sequence). The CDR3 spans 15 residues. In DNA, the CDR3 is TGTGCCAGCAGCCTCGGACAGGGGGTTGACACTGAAGCTTTCTTT. It codes for CASSLGQGVDTEAFF.

This clonotype was detected a few times. The V and J genes are TRBV7-2 and TRBJ1-2; TRBD1 is a possible D gene (5 bases). With 5 bases removed from V and 7 bases from J, the gap between germline ends came to 14 bases. The CDR3 extends over 13 amino acids. The germline CDR1 and CDR2 sequences are SGHTA and FQGNSA. The CDR3 DNA sequence: TGTGCCAGCAGCGCAGGGACCGCGGCTGGCTACACCTTC. Protein sequence: CASSAGTAAGYTF. The whole variable domain, remainder taken from reference TRBV7-2 and TRBJ1-2, is GAGVSQSPSNKVTEKGKDVELRCDPISGHTALYWYRQSLGQGLEFLIYFQGNSAPDKSGLPSDRFSAERTGGSVSTLTIQRTQQEDSAVYLCASSAGTAAGYTFGSGTRLTVV.

This chain uses TRBV19 with TRBJ1-2, with D possibly matching TRBD1 (5 bases). This CDR3 has 14 amino acids. Trimming removed 7 bases from V and 0 bases from J, with 12 bases in between. Germline assignment: CDR1 LNHDA and CDR2 SQIVND (reference sequence). CDR3: CASTGTAANYGYTF. The CDR3 nucleotides are TGTGCCAGTACCGGGACGGCAGCTAACTATGGCTACACCTTC.

J is TRBJ1-2 and V is TRBV20-1; 11 nucleotides agree with TRBD1. CDR1 is DFQATT and CDR2 is SNEGSKA in the germline V gene (reference sequence). The CDR3 contains 13 residues. CDR3 amino acids: CGGTGGLVSGYTF. The CDR3 DNA is TGCGGGGGGACAGGGGGGTTGGTAAGCGGCTACACCTTC.

The chain uses TRBV6-1 and TRBJ1-6, with 7 nucleotides matching TRBD1. Germline V gives CDR1 MNHNS, CDR2 SASEGT. Trimming removed 6 bases from V and 7 bases from J; junction bases left unmatched: 3. This CDR3 has 13 residues. CDR3 loop: CASRQGPNSPLHF. The CDR3 DNA reads TGTGCCAGCAGACAGGGGCCCAATTCACCCCTCCACTTT.

This clonotype turned up a few times. The rearrangement links TRBV6-1 to TRBJ2-7, with D maybe TRBD1 (5 bases). V lost 6 bases and J 12 bases, leaving 21 bases between the germline ends. CDR1 is MNHNS, CDR2 SASEGT, per germline. This CDR3 region has 13 residues. The CDR3 spells CASRQTGQDDPYF. Here the CDR3 DNA reads TGTGCCAGCAGACAAACCGGACAAGATGATCCGTACTTC.

The chain combines TRBV12-3 or TRBV12-4 with TRBJ2-7; 10 bases map to TRBD1. The CDR3 spans 13 residues. With 7 bases clipped from V and 3 bases from J, the junction kept 3 bases outside the gene matches. CDR3 nucleotides: TGTGCCAGCACCCGGGACAGGGGCTACGAGCAGTACTTC. Amino acids: CASTRDRGYEQYF.

The CDR3 loop reads CASSRWPSYGYTF. The CDR3 DNA follows: TGTGCCAGTAGTAGGTGGCCCTCTTATGGCTACACCTTC. The chain recombines TRBV19 with TRBJ1-2; D is unresolved. Deletions cut 4 bases from V and 5 bases from J, with 11 bases between. Germline CDR1 is LNHDA and CDR2 is SQIVND (reference sequence). This CDR3 spans 13 amino acids. Filled out from reference TRBV19 and TRBJ1-2, the complete variable domain reads DGGITQSPKYLFRKEGQNVTLSCEQNLNHDAMYWYRQDPGQGLRLIYYSQIVNDFQKGDIAEGYSVSREKKESFPLTVTSAQKNPTAFYLCASSRWPSYGYTFGSGTRLTVV.

This clonotype has a handful of counts. CDR3 in DNA: TGCAGTGCGCGGGACACCTATAATTCACCCCTCCACTTT. This encodes CSARDTYNSPLHF. This sequence joins TRBV20-1 and TRBJ1-6, with D perhaps matching TRBD1 (6 bases). This CDR3 is built from 13 residues. With 6 bases removed from V and 2 bases from J, the gap between germline ends came to 8 bases. The V gene's germline CDR1 is DFQATT and CDR2 SNEGSKA (reference sequence).

The chain recombines TRBV20-1 with TRBJ1-3; D not resolved. Germline values: CDR1 DFQATT, CDR2 SNEGSKA (reference sequence). The CDR3 is made up of 11 amino acids. The V end was cut by 3 bases, the J end by 13 bases, with 13 bases between. CDR3 DNA sequence: TGCAGTGCTAGCAGCCGGGAAAAGATATATTTT. Protein product: CSASSREKIYF.